A single sample is the source of the 15 T cell receptor beta chains below, sequenced in a study of T cells in Graves' hyperthyroidism and ophthalmopathy. The TCR beta CDR3 regions underwent amplification using RNA transcripts as the source. HTBI primers were used for first-round RT-PCR of the TCR CDR3. A single record per CDR3 protein comes from TCRdb applying MiXCR to the multiplex PCR reads. Of under 800,000 distinct CDR3 sequences listed, around 13% are singletons. Source material: blood. The receptors were gathered from a young woman with Graves' hyperthyroidism.

This clonotype has ten or more counts. The CDR3 bases are TGCAGCGTTGGTGTCTCGCGGCGGCCTAGCACAGATACGCAGTATTTT. It encodes CSVGVSRRPSTDTQYF. This rearrangement joins TRBV29-1 to TRBJ2-3; D remains unclear. Germline assignment: CDR1 SQVTM and CDR2 ANQGSEA. The CDR3 contains 16 residues. Trimming stripped 4 bases from V and 0 bases from J, with 17 bases between.

In its sample, this clonotype was seen a few times. The V gene is TRBV7-3, the J gene TRBJ2-3, with 9 bases matching TRBD2. The CDR3 loop spans 16 amino acids. Germline V gives CDR1 SGHTA, CDR2 FQGTGA. V shed 5 bases and J 7 bases; nucleotides not matched to a gene: 13. CDR3 sequence (DNA): TGTGCCAGCAGCCCCATGGGTAGCGGGAGAACGAATACGCAGTATTTT. It encodes CASSPMGSGRTNTQYF.

Ten or more counts support this clonotype. The chain employs TRBV20-1 and TRBJ1-1, with no clear D. CDR3 size: 14 residues. The V gene's germline CDR1 is DFQATT and CDR2 SNEGSKA (reference sequence). V lost 2 bases and J lost 1, with 11 bases in between. CDR3 loop: CSARSDGKNTEAFF. The CDR3 region has the DNA TGCAGTGCTAGATCGGACGGCAAGAACACTGAAGCTTTCTTT.

This clonotype occurred many times. The genes are TRBV7-8 and TRBJ2-1; D gene unclear. The CDR3 has 15 amino acids. V dropped 4 bases and J dropped 4 bases, with 14 bases sitting between them. The germline V gene has CDR1 SGHVS and CDR2 FQNEAQ. Here the CDR3 DNA reads TGTGCCAGCAGCTATTACCGGACGGGTTACAATGAGCAGTTCTTC. It is translated as CASSYYRTGYNEQFF.

This clonotype was seen repeatedly, ten times or more. The chain is built from TRBV18 and TRBJ2-3; TRBD2 is a possible D gene (5 bases). Trimming left V 3 bases short and J 1 base short, with 11 bases between. CDR1 and CDR2 (germline): KGHSH, LQKENI. The CDR3 extends over 15 amino acids. The CDR3 bases are TGTGCCAGCTCACCTCAGAGGGTCGGCACAGATACGCAGTATTTT. Translation: CASSPQRVGTDTQYF.

In this sample, this clonotype turned up many times. The gene calls are TRBV11-2 and TRBJ2-1, with D unclear. CDR1 is SGHAT, CDR2 FQNNGV, per germline. CDR3 length equals 14 residues. The V and J ends lost 0 bases and 6 bases respectively, with 9 bases between them. DNA of the CDR3: TGTGCCAGCAGCTTAGAGGTTCCTCCCAATGAGCAGTTCTTC. It encodes CASSLEVPPNEQFF.

This clonotype has only a few counts. The J gene is TRBJ2-7, the V gene TRBV6-1; 12 nucleotides agree with TRBD2. Trimming took 8 bases from V and 2 from J; bases not matched to a gene: 7. CDR3 size: 15 residues. Germline values: CDR1 MNHNS, CDR2 SASEGT. The CDR3 region is CASCETSGSAYEQYF. The CDR3 bases are TGTGCCAGCTGCGAGACTAGCGGGAGCGCCTACGAGCAGTACTTC.

The chain links TRBV14 to TRBJ2-1; D tentatively fits TRBD1 or TRBD2 (6 bases each). Germline V lookup: CDR1 SGHDN, CDR2 FVKESK. The CDR3 loop spans 17 amino acids. The germline V and J ends were trimmed by 4 bases and 0 bases, with 16 bases remaining between them. CDR3 sequence (DNA): TGTGCCAGCAGCCTGAGTAGGGGGGCCTTCTCCTACAATGAGCAGTTCTTC. Encoded protein: CASSLSRGAFSYNEQFF.

This clonotype has ten or more counts. The J gene is TRBJ2-1, the V gene TRBV13; a weak D match, TRBD1 (6 bases). V was pared by 0 bases and J by 2 bases, with 8 bases between. The germline V gene has CDR1 PRHDT and CDR2 FYEKMQ (reference sequence). The CDR3 spans 15 residues. Here the CDR3 reads CASSLGQGPYNEQFF. The CDR3 nucleotides are TGTGCCAGCAGCTTAGGCCAGGGGCCCTACAATGAGCAGTTCTTC.

This clonotype was seen repeatedly, ten times or more. The chain has TRBV4-3 and TRBJ1-5; 7 positions agree with TRBD1. The CDR3 loop spans 15 amino acids. J lost 0 bases, V lost 4 bases, and 3 bases had no gene match. The germline gives CDR1 LGHNA, CDR2 YSLEER. In DNA form, the CDR3 reads TGCGCCAGCAGCCTAAGACAGGGTAGCAATCAGCCCCAGCATTTT. Protein sequence: CASSLRQGSNQPQHF.

This clonotype was observed a few times. This chain uses TRBV4-2 with TRBJ2-5, with D perhaps matching TRBD2 (5 bases). Trimming shortened V by 1 base and J by 5 bases, and 14 bases separated the two germline ends. Germline CDR1 and CDR2: LGHNA and YNFKEQ. The CDR3 runs to 15 residues. CDR3 DNA: TGTGCCAGCAGCCAAGGGCCCGGGGTGACGGAGACCCAGTACTTC. As protein: CASSQGPGVTETQYF.

This clonotype was found a few times. The rearrangement joins TRBV3-1 to TRBJ1-3, with TRBD1 as a possible D gene (5 bases). Trimming shortened V by 4 bases and J by 0 bases, and 10 bases separated the two germline ends. This CDR3 contains 15 residues. From germline, CDR1 is LGHDT and CDR2 YNNKEL (reference sequence). DNA for the CDR3: TGTGCCAGCAGCCCGGGGGGATACTCTGGAAACACCATATATTTT. The encoded protein is CASSPGGYSGNTIYF.

This clonotype was detected many times. The chain has TRBV12-3 or TRBV12-4 and TRBJ2-1, with 10 bases matching TRBD2. The length of the CDR3 is 13 residues. V lost 4 bases to trimming and J lost 8 bases; unmatched junction nucleotides: 2. CDR3 sequence: CASSSSGSDEQFF. In DNA, the CDR3 is TGTGCCAGCAGTTCTAGCGGGAGTGATGAGCAGTTCTTC.

This clonotype was observed a handful of times. The chain recombines TRBV6-1 with TRBJ1-5; TRBD1 is a possible D gene (6 bases). V dropped 6 bases and J dropped 7 bases, with 19 bases sitting between them. Germline V gene data show CDR1 as MNHNS and CDR2 as SASEGT. The CDR3 contains 15 residues. CDR3 coding DNA: TGTGCCAGCAGAAAGGTCCAGGGGCCAAACCAGCCCCAGCATTTT. It translates to CASRKVQGPNQPQHF.

The chain combines TRBV28 with TRBJ2-2; D might be TRBD1 (5 bases). V lost 10 bases and J 6 bases, leaving 18 bases between the germline ends. Germline lookup yields CDR1 MDHEN and CDR2 SYDVKM. The CDR3 covers 14 residues. CDR3 sequence: CAIEAPGLPGELFF. The CDR3 nucleotides read TGTGCCATCGAAGCCCCAGGGCTCCCCGGGGAGCTGTTTTTT.